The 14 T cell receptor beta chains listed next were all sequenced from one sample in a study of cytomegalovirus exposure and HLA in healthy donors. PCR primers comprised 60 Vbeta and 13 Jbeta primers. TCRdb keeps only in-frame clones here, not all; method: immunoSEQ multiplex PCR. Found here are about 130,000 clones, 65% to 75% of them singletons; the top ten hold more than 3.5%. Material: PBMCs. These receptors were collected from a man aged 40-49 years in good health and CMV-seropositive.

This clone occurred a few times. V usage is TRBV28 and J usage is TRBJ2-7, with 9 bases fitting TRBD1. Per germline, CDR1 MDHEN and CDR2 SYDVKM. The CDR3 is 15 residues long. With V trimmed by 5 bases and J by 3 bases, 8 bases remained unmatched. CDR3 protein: CASSPTRDRDYEQYF. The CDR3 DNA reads TGTGCCAGCAGTCCAACCCGGGACAGGGACTACGAGCAGTACTTC.

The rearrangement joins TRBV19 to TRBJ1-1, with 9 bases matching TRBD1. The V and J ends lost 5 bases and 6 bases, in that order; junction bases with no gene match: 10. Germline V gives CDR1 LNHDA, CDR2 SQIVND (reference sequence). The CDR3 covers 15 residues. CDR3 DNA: TGTGCCAGTAGTTTCGGGACAGGGCTTTTGGCTGAAGCTTTCTTT. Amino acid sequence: CASSFGTGLLAEAFF.

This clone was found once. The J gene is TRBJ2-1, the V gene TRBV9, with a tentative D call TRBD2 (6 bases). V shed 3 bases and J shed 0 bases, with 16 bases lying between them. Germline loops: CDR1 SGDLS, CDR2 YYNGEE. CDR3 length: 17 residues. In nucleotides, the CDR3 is TGTGCCAGCAGCGGGGGGACTGGACATCCCTCCTACAATGAGCAGTTCTTC. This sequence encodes CASSGGTGHPSYNEQFF. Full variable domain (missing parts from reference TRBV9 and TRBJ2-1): DSGVTQTPKHLITATGQRVTLRCSPRSGDLSVYWYQQSLDQGLQFLIQYYNGEERAKGNILERFSAQQFPDLHSELNLSSLELGDSALYFCASSGGTGHPSYNEQFFGPGTRLTVL.

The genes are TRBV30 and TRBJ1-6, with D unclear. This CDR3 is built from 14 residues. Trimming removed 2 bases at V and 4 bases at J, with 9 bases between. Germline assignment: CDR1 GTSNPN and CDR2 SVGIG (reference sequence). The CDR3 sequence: CAWSSGIYNSPLHF. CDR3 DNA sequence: TGTGCCTGGAGTTCGGGAATTTATAATTCACCCCTCCACTTT.

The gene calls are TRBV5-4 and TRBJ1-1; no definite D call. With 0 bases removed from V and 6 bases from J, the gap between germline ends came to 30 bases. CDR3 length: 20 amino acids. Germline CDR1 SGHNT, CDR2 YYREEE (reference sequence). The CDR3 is CASSLDLGFTRDAGGAEAFF. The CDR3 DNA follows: TGTGCCAGCAGCTTGGATCTTGGATTTACGAGGGATGCGGGCGGCGCTGAAGCTTTCTTT.

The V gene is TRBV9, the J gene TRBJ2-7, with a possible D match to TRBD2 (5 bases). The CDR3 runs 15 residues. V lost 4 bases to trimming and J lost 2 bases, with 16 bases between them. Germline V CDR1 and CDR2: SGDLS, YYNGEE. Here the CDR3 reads CASSPGGGITYEQYF. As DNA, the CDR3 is TGTGCCAGCAGCCCCGGCGGAGGCATTACCTACGAGCAGTACTTC.

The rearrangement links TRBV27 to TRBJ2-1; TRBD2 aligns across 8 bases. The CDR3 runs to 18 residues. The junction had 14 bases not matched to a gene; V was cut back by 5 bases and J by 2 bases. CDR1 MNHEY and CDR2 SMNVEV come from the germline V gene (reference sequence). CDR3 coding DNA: TGTGCCAGCAGTCCCCCGACGGGCGGGGGGCCGACCTACAATGAGCAGTTCTTC. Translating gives CASSPPTGGGPTYNEQFF.

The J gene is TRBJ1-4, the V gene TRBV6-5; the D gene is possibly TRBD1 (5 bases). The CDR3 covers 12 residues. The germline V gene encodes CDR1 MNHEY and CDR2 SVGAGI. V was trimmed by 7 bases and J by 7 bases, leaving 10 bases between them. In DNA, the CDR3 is TGTGCCAGCAAGGGGCGCGGTGAAAAACTGTTTTTT. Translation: CASKGRGEKLFF.

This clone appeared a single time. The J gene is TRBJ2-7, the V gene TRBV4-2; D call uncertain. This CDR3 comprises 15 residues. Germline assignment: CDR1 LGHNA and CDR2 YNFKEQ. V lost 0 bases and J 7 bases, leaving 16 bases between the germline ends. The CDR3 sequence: CASSQDPRTSGEQYF. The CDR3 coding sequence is TGTGCCAGCAGCCAAGATCCCAGAACCTCTGGTGAGCAGTACTTC.

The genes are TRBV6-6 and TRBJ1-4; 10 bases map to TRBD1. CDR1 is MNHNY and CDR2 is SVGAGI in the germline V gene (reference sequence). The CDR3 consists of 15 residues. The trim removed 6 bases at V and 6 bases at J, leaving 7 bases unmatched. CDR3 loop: CASRPTGTGDEKLFF. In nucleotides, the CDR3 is TGTGCCAGCAGACCCACCGGGACAGGGGATGAAAAACTGTTTTTT.

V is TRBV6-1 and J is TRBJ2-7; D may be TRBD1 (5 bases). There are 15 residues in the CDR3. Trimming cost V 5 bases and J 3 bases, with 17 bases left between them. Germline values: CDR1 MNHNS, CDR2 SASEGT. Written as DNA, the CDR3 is TGTGCCAGCAGTCCCAAGGGGTTCCGCGACTACGAGCAGTACTTC. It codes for CASSPKGFRDYEQYF.

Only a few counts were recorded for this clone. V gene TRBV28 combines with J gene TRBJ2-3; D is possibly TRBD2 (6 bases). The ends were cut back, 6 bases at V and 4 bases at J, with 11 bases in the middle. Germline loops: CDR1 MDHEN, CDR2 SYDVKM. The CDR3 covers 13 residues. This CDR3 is CASRGTHPDTQYF. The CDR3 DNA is TGTGCCAGCAGGGGGACTCATCCAGATACGCAGTATTTT.

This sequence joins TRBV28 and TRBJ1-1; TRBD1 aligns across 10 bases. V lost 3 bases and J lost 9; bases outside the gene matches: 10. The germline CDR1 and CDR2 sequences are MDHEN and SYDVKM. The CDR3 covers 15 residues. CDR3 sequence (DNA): TGTGCCAGCAGTTTTCACCCGGGACAGGGGCCCAAAGCTTTCTTT. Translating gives CASSFHPGQGPKAFF. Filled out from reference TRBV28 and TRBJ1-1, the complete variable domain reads DVKVTQSSRYLVKRTGEKVFLECVQDMDHENMFWYRQDPGLGLRLIYFSYDVKMKEKGDIPEGYSVSREKKERFSLILESASTNQTSMYLCASSFHPGQGPKAFFGQGTRLTVV.

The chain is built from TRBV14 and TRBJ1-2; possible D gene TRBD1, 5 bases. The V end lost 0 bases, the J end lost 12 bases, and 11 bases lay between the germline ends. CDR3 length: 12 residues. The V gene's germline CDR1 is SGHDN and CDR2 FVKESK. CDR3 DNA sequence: TGTGCCAGCAGCCAAGATCCCAGGACACACACCTTC. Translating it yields CASSQDPRTHTF.